This T cell receptor beta chain was captured by sequencing in a study of response to subunit inactivated influenza vaccine. General study points: Authors suggested few new T cells are recruited by each seasonal influenza vaccination.

Germline loops: CDR1 SNHLY, CDR2 FYNNEI. V lost 6 bases to trimming and J lost 5 bases, with 8 bases between them. This CDR3 is built from 12 residues. TCRdb re-called the RT-PCR reads with MiXCR, one entry per CDR3 protein. The table includes 650,000 to 700,000 distinct CDR3 sequences, roughly 14% detected once. This clonotype was seen more than once but under ten times. Its target is unknown. V is TRBV2 and J is TRBJ1-3; D remains unclear. The receptor was derived from a man aged 50 or older who received an inactivated influenza vaccine. This specimen was PBMCs from blood, taken about 11 days after vaccination. The CDR3 is CASRDRRNTIYF. In DNA form, the CDR3 reads TGTGCCAGCAGGGACCGAAGAAACACCATATATTTT.